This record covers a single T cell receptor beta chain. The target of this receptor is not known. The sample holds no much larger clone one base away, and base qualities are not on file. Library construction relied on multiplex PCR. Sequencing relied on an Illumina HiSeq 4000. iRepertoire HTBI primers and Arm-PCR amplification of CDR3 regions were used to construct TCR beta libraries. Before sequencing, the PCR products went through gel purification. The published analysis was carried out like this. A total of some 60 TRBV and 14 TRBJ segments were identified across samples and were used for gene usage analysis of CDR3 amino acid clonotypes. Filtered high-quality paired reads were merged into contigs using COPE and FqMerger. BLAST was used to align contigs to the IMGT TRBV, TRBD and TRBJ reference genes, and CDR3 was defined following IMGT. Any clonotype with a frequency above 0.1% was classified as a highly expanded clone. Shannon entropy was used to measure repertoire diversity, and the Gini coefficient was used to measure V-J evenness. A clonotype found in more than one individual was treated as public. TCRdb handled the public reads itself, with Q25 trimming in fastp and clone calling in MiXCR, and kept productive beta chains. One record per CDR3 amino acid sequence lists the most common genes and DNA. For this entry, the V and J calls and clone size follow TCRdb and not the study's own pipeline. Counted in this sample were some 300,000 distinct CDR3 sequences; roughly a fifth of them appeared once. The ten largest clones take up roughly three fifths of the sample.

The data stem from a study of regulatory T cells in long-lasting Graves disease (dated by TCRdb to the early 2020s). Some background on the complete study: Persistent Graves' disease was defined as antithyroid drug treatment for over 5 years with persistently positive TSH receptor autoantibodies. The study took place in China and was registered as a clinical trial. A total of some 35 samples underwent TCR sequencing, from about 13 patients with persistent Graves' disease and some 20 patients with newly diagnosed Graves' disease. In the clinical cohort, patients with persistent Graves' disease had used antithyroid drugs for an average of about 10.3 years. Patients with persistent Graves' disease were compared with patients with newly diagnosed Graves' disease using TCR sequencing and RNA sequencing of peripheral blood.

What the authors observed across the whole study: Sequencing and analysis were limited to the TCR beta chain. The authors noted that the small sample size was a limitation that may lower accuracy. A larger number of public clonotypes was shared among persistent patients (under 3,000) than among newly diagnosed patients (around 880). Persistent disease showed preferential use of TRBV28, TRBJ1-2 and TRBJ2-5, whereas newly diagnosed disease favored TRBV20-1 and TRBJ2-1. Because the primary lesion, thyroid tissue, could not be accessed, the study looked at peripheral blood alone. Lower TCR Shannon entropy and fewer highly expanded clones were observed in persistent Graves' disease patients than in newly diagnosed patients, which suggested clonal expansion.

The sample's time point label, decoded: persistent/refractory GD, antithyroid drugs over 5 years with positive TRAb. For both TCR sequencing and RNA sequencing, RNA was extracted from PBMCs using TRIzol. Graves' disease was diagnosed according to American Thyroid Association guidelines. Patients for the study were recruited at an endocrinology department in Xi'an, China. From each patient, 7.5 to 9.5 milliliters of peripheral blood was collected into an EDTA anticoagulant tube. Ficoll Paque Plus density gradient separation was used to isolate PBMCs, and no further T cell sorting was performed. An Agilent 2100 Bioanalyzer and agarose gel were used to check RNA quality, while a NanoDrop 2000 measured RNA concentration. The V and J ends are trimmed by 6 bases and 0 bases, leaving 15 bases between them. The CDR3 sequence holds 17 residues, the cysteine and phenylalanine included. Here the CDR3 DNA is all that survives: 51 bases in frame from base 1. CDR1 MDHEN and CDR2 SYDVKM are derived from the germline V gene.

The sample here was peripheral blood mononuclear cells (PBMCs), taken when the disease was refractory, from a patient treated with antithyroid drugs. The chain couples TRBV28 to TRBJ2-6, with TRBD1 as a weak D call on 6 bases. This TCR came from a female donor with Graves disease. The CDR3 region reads CASSSTGFSSGANVLTF. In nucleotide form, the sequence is TGTGCCAGCAGCTCGACAGGATTTAGCTCTGGGGCCAACGTCCTGACTTTC.